Below are 32 T cell receptor beta chains sequenced from a single sample in a study of cytomegalovirus exposure and HLA in healthy donors. 60 Vbeta and 13 Jbeta primers were used in PCR. Clones were sequenced by immunoSEQ multiplex PCR, and TCRdb holds only the in-frame ones, with some missing. The table has about 200,000 clones, around 75% seen once; the top ten hold 1.6%. Source material: PBMCs. All receptors derive from a woman aged 45-59 years in good health and CMV-seronegative.

This sequence joins TRBV6-1 and TRBJ2-5; D is undetermined. The assigned J gene may be wrong: the sequence end matches TRBJ2-7 better. The CDR3 covers 11 residues. From germline, CDR1 is MNHNS and CDR2 SASEGT. The CDR3 protein is CASSEAYEQYF. Here the CDR3 DNA reads TGTGCCAGCAGTGAAGCCTACGAGCAGTACTTC.

This clone was detected a few times. J is TRBJ1-4 and V is TRBV9; D is perhaps TRBD1 (6 bases). The ends were cut back, 0 bases at V and 2 bases at J, with 11 bases in the middle. CDR1 and CDR2 from the germline V gene are SGDLS and YYNGEE. The CDR3 has 16 residues. DNA for the CDR3: TGTGCCAGCAGCGTAGGGGGGCCCCAGACTAATGAAAAACTGTTTTTT. This codes for CASSVGGPQTNEKLFF.

This sequence joins TRBV27 and TRBJ2-1; 9 bases are shared with TRBD2. The CDR3 sequence is 16 residues long. Germline V lookup: CDR1 MNHEY, CDR2 SMNVEV (reference sequence). The V and J ends lost 6 bases and 2 bases, in that order; junction bases with no gene match: 8. The CDR3 spells CASRKAGGSTYNEQFF. The CDR3 nucleotides read TGTGCCAGCAGAAAAGCGGGAGGCTCAACCTACAATGAGCAGTTCTTC.

V and J are TRBV11-3 and TRBJ2-1; TRBD2 might be the D (5 bases). Germline V gene lookup returns CDR1 SGHNT and CDR2 YENEEA. This CDR3 is built from 11 residues. Trimming removed 5 bases at V and 9 bases at J, with 8 bases between. CDR3 in amino acids: CASSPGGEQFF. In DNA, the CDR3 is TGTGCCAGCAGCCCCGGAGGTGAGCAGTTCTTC.

The chain carries TRBV7-9 and TRBJ1-1, with 9 nucleotides matching TRBD1. V lost 2 bases and J lost 6; bases outside the gene matches: 13. There are 17 residues in the CDR3. Germline V gene sequence: CDR1 SEHNR, CDR2 FQNEAQ (reference sequence). CDR3 protein: CASSLQPGQGGVAEAFF. The CDR3 DNA reads TGTGCCAGCAGCTTACAACCGGGACAGGGAGGGGTGGCTGAAGCTTTCTTT.

V and J are TRBV11-2 and TRBJ2-7, with TRBD2 matching over 14 bases. With V trimmed by 2 bases and J by 3 bases, 3 bases remained unmatched. The CDR3 has 16 amino acids. Germline CDR1 is SGHAT and CDR2 is FQNNGV. The CDR3, as DNA: TGTGCCAGCAGCTTAAAAGGGACTAGCGGGAGCTACGAGCAGTACTTC. This codes for CASSLKGTSGSYEQYF.

V usage is TRBV9 and J usage is TRBJ1-4, with D possibly matching TRBD1 (5 bases). CDR1 is SGDLS and CDR2 is YYNGEE in the germline V gene. The CDR3 has 16 amino acids. The V end lost 4 bases, the J end lost 4 bases, and 17 bases lay between the germline ends. The CDR3 spells CASSSHDGGINEKLFF. As DNA, the CDR3 is TGTGCCAGCAGCTCCCACGACGGGGGAATTAATGAAAAACTGTTTTTT.

The chain carries TRBV5-4 and TRBJ2-6; 10 bases are a match to TRBD1. The CDR3 has 17 residues. The junction had 3 bases not matched to a gene; V was cut back by 0 bases and J by 3 bases. Germline V gene sequence: CDR1 SGHNT, CDR2 YYREEE (reference sequence). CDR3 bases: TGTGCCAGCAGCTTGGGACAGGGGGCGGGTGGGGCCAACGTCCTGACTTTC. Residues: CASSLGQGAGGANVLTF.

This clone has just a few counts. The rearrangement links TRBV6-5 to TRBJ2-1; TRBD1 is a possible D gene (5 bases). The CDR3 is made up of 14 amino acids. Trimming took off 0 bases at V and 11 bases at J, with 14 bases between the two ends. Germline V lookup: CDR1 MNHEY, CDR2 SVGAGI. Here the CDR3 DNA reads TGTGCCAGCAGTTACTCAGGTTTCAGGGATCAGCAGTTCTTC. Protein: CASSYSGFRDQQFF.

This rearrangement joins TRBV4-2 to TRBJ1-2; no reliable D call. The CDR3 extends over 14 amino acids. The V end lost 6 bases, the J end lost 7 bases, and 18 bases lay between the germline ends. The germline gives CDR1 LGHNA, CDR2 YNFKEQ. The CDR3 coding sequence is TGTGCCAGCAGGATAGGAGGGTCCGGCGTTGGCTACACCTTC. Its protein is CASRIGGSGVGYTF.

This clone was picked up a small number of times. This chain joins TRBV19 and TRBJ2-5, with D unclear. Trimming removed 2 bases from V and 2 bases from J, with 12 bases in between. The germline CDR1 and CDR2 sequences are LNHDA and SQIVND (reference sequence). The CDR3 has 15 amino acids. In nucleotides, the CDR3 is TGTGCCAGTAGTATAAACATATTGACACAAGAGACCCAGTACTTC. Protein sequence: CASSINILTQETQYF.

About this clone: Other nucleotide sequences from this sample produce the same CDR3. J is TRBJ1-1 and V is TRBV29-1, with TRBD1 as a possible D gene (6 bases). There are 17 residues in the CDR3. Germline loops: CDR1 SQVTM, CDR2 ANQGSEA. With 0 bases removed from V and 2 bases from J, the gap between germline ends came to 19 bases. The CDR3 region has the DNA TGCAGCGTTGAAGATCTTAACAGGGAGGGGTTAAACACTGAAGCTTTCTTT. It is translated as CSVEDLNREGLNTEAFF.

This chain joins TRBV7-2 and TRBJ2-5; 8 bases are shared with TRBD1. The CDR3 totals 14 residues. J gave up 3 bases and V 5 bases, and 5 bases lay outside the gene matches. In germline, CDR1 is SGHTA, CDR2 FQGNSA. CDR3 bases: TGTGCCAGCAGCCGAAGACAGGGGAAAGAGACCCAGTACTTC. It codes for CASSRRQGKETQYF.

This chain connects TRBV5-6 to TRBJ2-3; TRBD2 might be the D (5 bases). Germline V gene lookup returns CDR1 SGHDT and CDR2 YYEEEE. The CDR3 contains 15 residues. The V end was cut by 0 bases, the J end by 1 base, with 9 bases between. CDR3 DNA: TGTGCCAGCAGCTTGGGGAGCGGACGCACAGATACGCAGTATTTT. As protein: CASSLGSGRTDTQYF.

V is TRBV5-6 and J is TRBJ1-4, with 7 bases lining up with TRBD1. Germline values: CDR1 SGHDT, CDR2 YYEEEE. Trimming at V came to 4 bases and at J to 8 bases, leaving 8 bases not matched to a gene. The CDR3 is 14 residues long. The CDR3 here is CASSIQGIREKLFF. CDR3 DNA: TGTGCCAGCAGCATACAGGGGATTCGAGAAAAACTGTTTTTT.

The chain joins TRBV29-1 to TRBJ1-2; the D gene is possibly TRBD1 (6 bases). CDR1 and CDR2 from the germline V gene are SQVTM and ANQGSEA. The CDR3 has 13 residues. Trimming cost V 2 bases and J 2 bases, with 9 bases left between them. CDR3 amino acids: CSVEIQGNYGYTF. CDR3 nucleotides: TGCAGCGTTGAAATACAGGGAAACTATGGCTACACCTTC.

The V call is TRBV5-1, the J call TRBJ2-7; 9 bases map to TRBD2. The CDR3 runs 14 residues. Trimming cost V 4 bases and J 6 bases; bases outside gene matches: 8. Germline V gene data show CDR1 as SGHRS and CDR2 as YFSETQ. The DNA of the CDR3 is TGCGCCAGCAGCCACCGACTAGCGGACGCCGAGCAGTACTTC. Amino acids: CASSHRLADAEQYF.

The CDR3 DNA is TGTGCCAGCAGTTTCGGGACAGCGAGCTCTGGAAACACCATATATTTT. This sequence encodes CASSFGTASSGNTIYF. This rearrangement joins TRBV6-6 to TRBJ1-3, with 7 positions matching TRBD1. The CDR3 is 16 amino acids. Trimming removed 4 bases from V and 0 bases from J; junction bases left unmatched: 6. Germline V gene data show CDR1 as MNHNY and CDR2 as SVGAGI (reference sequence).

The chain has TRBV6-1 and TRBJ2-2, with 7 bases matching TRBD2. The CDR3 totals 15 residues. J lost 2 bases, V lost 1 base, and 1 base had no gene match. Germline assignment: CDR1 MNHNS and CDR2 SASEGT. DNA for the CDR3: TGTGCCAGCAGTGAAGGGACTAGAAACACCGGGGAGCTGTTTTTT. Protein sequence: CASSEGTRNTGELFF.

V gene TRBV7-8 combines with J gene TRBJ1-1; 9 nucleotides agree with TRBD1. CDR3 length: 17 amino acids. The junction had 16 bases not matched to a gene; V was cut back by 0 bases and J by 11 bases. Germline CDR1 is SGHVS and CDR2 is FQNEAQ. CDR3 in DNA: TGTGCCAGCAGCTTAGCGCTGAGGGGGGGACAGGGCCGGCGGGCTTTCTTT. This translates into CASSLALRGGQGRRAFF.

The chain uses TRBV2 and TRBJ2-4, with TRBD2 identical over 8 bases. CDR1 and CDR2 (germline): SNHLY, FYNNEI. V was pared by 6 bases and J by 0 bases, with 7 bases of the junction left unmatched. There are 16 residues in the CDR3. CDR3 coding DNA: TGTGCCAGCAGGTCCCTAGCGGGTGTAGCCAAAAACATTCAGTACTTC. Protein sequence: CASRSLAGVAKNIQYF.

The rearrangement links TRBV5-1 to TRBJ1-1, with D unclear. The germline V and J ends were trimmed by 0 bases and 0 bases, with 6 bases remaining between them. Germline V CDR1 and CDR2: SGHRS, YFSETQ. The CDR3 sequence is 14 residues long. The chain's CDR3 is CASSLGHLNTEAFF. In DNA, the CDR3 is TGCGCCAGCAGCTTGGGACACCTGAACACTGAAGCTTTCTTT.

The gene calls are TRBV5-1 and TRBJ2-7; 8 positions match TRBD1. V lost 0 bases, J lost 2 bases, and 13 bases stayed unmatched. This CDR3 comprises 18 residues. Germline CDR1 is SGHRS and CDR2 is YFSETQ. CDR3 in amino acids: CASSLGTGTAKTTYEQYF. DNA of the CDR3: TGCGCCAGCAGCTTGGGGACAGGGACCGCCAAAACTACCTACGAGCAGTACTTC.

This chain links TRBV5-1 with TRBJ1-1; the D is unclear. From germline, CDR1 is SGHRS and CDR2 YFSETQ. V was shortened by 0 bases and J by 0 bases, with 9 bases between the two germline ends. This CDR3 has 15 amino acids. The CDR3 spells CASSLVGGLNTEAFF. The CDR3 bases are TGCGCCAGCAGCTTGGTCGGCGGATTGAACACTGAAGCTTTCTTT. The entire variable domain, with the rest obtained from reference TRBV5-1 and TRBJ1-1, is as follows: KAGVTQTPRYLIKTRGQQVTLSCSPISGHRSVSWYQQTPGQGLQFLFEYFSETQRNKGNFPGRFSGRQFSNSRSEMNVSTLELGDSALYLCASSLVGGLNTEAFFGQGTRLTVV.

V is TRBV7-2 and J is TRBJ1-1; 8 bases are a match to TRBD1. Trimming removed 1 base from V and 5 bases from J; junction bases left unmatched: 6. This CDR3 is built from 15 residues. The V gene's germline CDR1 is SGHTA and CDR2 FQGNSA. The CDR3 DNA is TGTGCCAGCAGCTTAGGGGGCAGGGGGCAAACTGAAGCTTTCTTT. It encodes CASSLGGRGQTEAFF.

The chain employs TRBV2 and TRBJ1-3, with D hard to call. Trimming removed 5 bases at V and 0 bases at J, with 14 bases between. The CDR3 has 16 amino acids. Germline V gene lookup returns CDR1 SNHLY and CDR2 FYNNEI. The CDR3 is CASSLSAPSSGNTIYF. The CDR3 region has the DNA TGTGCCAGCAGTTTATCCGCTCCTAGCTCTGGAAACACCATATATTTT.

This clone was observed a few times. The CDR3 protein is CASSKDRGNYGYTF. For the CDR3, the DNA is TGTGCCAGCAGCAAGGACAGGGGTAACTATGGCTACACCTTC. The chain links TRBV5-6 to TRBJ1-2; 9 bases match TRBD1. The junction had 2 bases not matched to a gene; V was cut back by 4 bases and J by 1 base. Germline loops: CDR1 SGHDT, CDR2 YYEEEE. The CDR3 is 14 amino acids.

On this clone itself: An end of the junction does not agree with germline; a read error may underlie this. This specimen includes other DNA sequences encoding the same CDR3. The chain combines TRBV5-6 with TRBJ1-6; weak D call: TRBD1 (6 bases). Per germline, CDR1 SGHDT and CDR2 YYEEEE. The length of the CDR3 is 18 residues. CDR3 in amino acids: CASSLTLDRSNYNSPLHF. As DNA, the CDR3 is TGCGCCAGCAGCCTTACCCTAGACAGGTCGAACTATAATTCACCCCTCCACTTT.

In this sample, this clone turned up a few times. This CDR3 reads CASSSIGQAYNSPLHF. As DNA, the CDR3 is TGTGCCAGCAGCTCTATAGGACAGGCCTATAATTCACCCCTCCACTTT. The chain has TRBV11-2 and TRBJ1-6; 7 bases are shared with TRBD1. Per the germline V gene, CDR1 is SGHAT and CDR2 is FQNNGV. The CDR3 is 16 residues long. Trimming cost V 4 bases and J 2 bases; bases outside gene matches: 5.

This chain uses TRBV28 with TRBJ1-1, with unresolved D. The germline V and J ends were trimmed by 4 bases and 0 bases, with 9 bases remaining between them. This CDR3 is built from 14 residues. Germline V lookup: CDR1 MDHEN, CDR2 SYDVKM. The CDR3 bases are TGTGCCAGCAGTTCTCGCGAAGTGAACACTGAAGCTTTCTTT. Its translation: CASSSREVNTEAFF.

The rearrangement links TRBV5-4 to TRBJ1-1; no reliable D call. From germline, CDR1 is SGHNT and CDR2 YYREEE (reference sequence). The V gene lost 3 bases and the J gene lost 0 bases, with 18 bases spanning the gap. This CDR3 is 17 amino acids long. The CDR3 here is CASSSPATLGMNTEAFF. As DNA, the CDR3 is TGTGCCAGCAGCTCCCCCGCGACCCTGGGCATGAACACTGAAGCTTTCTTT.

The chain recombines TRBV7-9 with TRBJ2-7, with D perhaps matching TRBD1 (6 bases). Germline V gene sequence: CDR1 SEHNR, CDR2 FQNEAQ (reference sequence). V was shortened by 4 bases and J by 2 bases, with 9 bases between the two germline ends. The CDR3 spans 13 residues. The CDR3 is CASSSDSTYEQYF. CDR3 nucleotides: TGTGCCAGCAGCTCGGACAGTACCTACGAGCAGTACTTC.